The 30 T cell receptor beta chains below come from one sample, sequenced in a study of CD8+CD57+ T cells in acquired aplastic anemia. Profiling of TCR beta VDJ combinations and CDR3 sequences used genomic DNA as template. Via MiXCR, TCRdb re-called the reads, giving one row per CDR3 protein. Of under 200,000 distinct CDR3 sequences listed, 55% to 70% are singletons. The sample taken for sequencing was sorted CD4+, CD8+, or CD8+CD57+ T cells (not recorded which) from PBMCs. The receptors here all came from a human donor in good health.

The chain couples TRBV7-2 to TRBJ1-6; D remains ambiguous. Germline V gene lookup returns CDR1 SGHTA and CDR2 FQGNSA. Trimming left V 1 base short and J 9 bases short, with 7 bases between. The CDR3 extends over 13 amino acids. As DNA, the CDR3 is TGTGCCAGCAGCTTAGACATGTTTTCACCCCTCCACTTT. It codes for CASSLDMFSPLHF.

The sample holds one count of this clonotype. One junction end disagrees with the germline gene, perhaps due to a read error. This chain connects TRBV7-8 to TRBJ1-2; TRBD1 might be the D (6 bases). Germline V gives CDR1 SGHVS, CDR2 FQNEAQ. The CDR3 covers 14 residues. The chain's CDR3 is CASSLNVQSAGARF. The DNA of the CDR3 is TGTGCCAGCAGCTTAAACGTTCAATCAGCAGGGGCCCGCTTC.

This clonotype has more than one count but fewer than ten. V gene TRBV2 combines with J gene TRBJ1-4; maybe TRBD1 (5 bases). The V end was cut by 5 bases, the J end by 8 bases, with 15 bases between. The CDR3 is made up of 14 amino acids. The germline gives CDR1 SNHLY, CDR2 FYNNEI. The DNA of the CDR3 is TGTGCCAGCAGTCCAGGGAGAGGGTGGGAAAAACTGTTTTTT. As protein: CASSPGRGWEKLFF.

The J gene is TRBJ2-7, the V gene TRBV6-1; D is perhaps TRBD2 (6 bases). The germline CDR1 and CDR2 sequences are MNHNS and SASEGT. The CDR3 extends over 16 amino acids. The V end was cut by 5 bases, the J end by 2 bases, with 19 bases between. The CDR3 DNA is TGTGCCAGCAGTTACTCGGGGCTAGCGCGCACCTACGAGCAGTACTTC. This encodes CASSYSGLARTYEQYF.

V gene TRBV19 combines with J gene TRBJ2-1, with D possibly being TRBD2 (7 bases). Trimming took 6 bases from V and 8 from J, leaving 17 bases between them. CDR1 is LNHDA, CDR2 SQIVND, per germline (reference sequence). This CDR3 has 14 amino acids. CDR3 loop: CASRGGALHHEQFF. CDR3 nucleotide sequence: TGTGCCAGTAGAGGGGGGGCACTACACCATGAGCAGTTCTTC.

The gene calls are TRBV29-1 and TRBJ1-2; D is possibly TRBD1 (5 bases). Germline CDR1 is SQVTM and CDR2 is ANQGSEA. The length of the CDR3 is 11 residues. CDR3 DNA sequence: TGCACCTCGGGGGACGGGGATGGCTACACCTTC. This encodes CTSGDGDGYTF.

The chain carries TRBV2 and TRBJ1-1; no definite D call. CDR1 is SNHLY and CDR2 is FYNNEI in the germline V gene. CDR3 size: 11 residues. Trimming shortened V by 7 bases and J by 7 bases, and 10 bases separated the two germline ends. The CDR3 region has the DNA TGTGCCAGCATCCCGCAGTATGAAGCTTTCTTT. This gives the protein CASIPQYEAFF.

Only one count was recorded for this clonotype. The genes are TRBV10-2 and TRBJ2-3; 9 positions match TRBD2. This CDR3 spans 14 amino acids. Per the germline V gene, CDR1 is WSHSY and CDR2 is SAAADI. Germline trimming cut 6 bases from V and 4 bases from J; bases unmatched to any gene: 5. CDR3 nucleotide sequence: TGCGCCAGCAGCGGGACTAGCAGGCCAGATACGCAGTATTTT. Residues: CASSGTSRPDTQYF.

This chain joins TRBV2 and TRBJ1-6; D is undetermined. Germline CDR1 reads SNHLY; CDR2 reads FYNNEI. The CDR3 extends over 16 amino acids. Trimming took off 7 bases at V and 4 bases at J, with 17 bases between the two ends. The CDR3 DNA sequence: TGTGCCAGCACTACGTCGGGGTTTTGGTATAATTCACCCCTCCACTTT. It yields the protein CASTTSGFWYNSPLHF.

The chain combines TRBV15 with TRBJ2-1, with 10 nucleotides matching TRBD2. The germline V gene has CDR1 LNHNV and CDR2 YYDKDF (reference sequence). There are 20 residues in the CDR3. After removal of 0 bases from V and 2 bases from J, the junction contained 13 bases not matched to a gene. Here the CDR3 reads CATSREGLAEPESAYNEQFF. As DNA, the CDR3 is TGTGCCACCAGCAGAGAAGGACTAGCGGAACCCGAGAGCGCCTACAATGAGCAGTTCTTC. Based on the CDR3 plus reference TRBV15 and TRBJ2-1, the full variable domain is DAMVIQNPRYQVTQFGKPVTLSCSQTLNHNVMYWYQQKSSQAPKLLFHYYDKDFNNEADTPDNFQSRRPNTSFCFLDIRSPGLGDTAMYLCATSREGLAEPESAYNEQFFGPGTRLTVL.

The V call is TRBV20-1, the J call TRBJ2-7; D unresolved. This CDR3 is built from 13 residues. CDR1 DFQATT and CDR2 SNEGSKA come from the germline V gene (reference sequence). V was trimmed by 6 bases and J by 0 bases, leaving 12 bases between them. CDR3 sequence reads: CSAKTGSSYEQYF. The CDR3 DNA reads TGCAGTGCAAAGACCGGTAGCTCCTACGAGCAGTACTTC.

The chain combines TRBV10-2 with TRBJ2-1, with D possibly called TRBD1 or TRBD2 (5 bases each). The CDR3 has 14 amino acids. The germline V gene encodes CDR1 WSHSY and CDR2 SAAADI. Trimming cost V 4 bases and J 8 bases, with 15 bases left between them. The chain's CDR3 is CASSVTVLGDEQFF. The CDR3 bases are TGCGCCAGCAGTGTAACTGTCCTGGGGGATGAGCAGTTCTTC.

The chain carries TRBV20-1 and TRBJ2-5, with 7 bases identical to TRBD2. The CDR3 has 11 amino acids. In germline, CDR1 is DFQATT, CDR2 SNEGSKA (reference sequence). The J segment lost 12 bases and the V segment lost 3 bases, leaving 7 bases of the junction unmatched. The CDR3 DNA sequence: TGCAGTGCTAGGTCGGAGCTAGCGGAGTACTTC. Translation gives CSARSELAEYF.

V usage is TRBV25-1 and J usage is TRBJ2-1, with a weak D call TRBD2 (6 bases). Trimming took off 1 base at V and 0 bases at J, with 7 bases between the two ends. The CDR3 totals 15 residues. Germline CDR1 is MGHDK and CDR2 is SYGVNS. The CDR3 sequence is CASSESSASYNEQFF. DNA for the CDR3: TGTGCCAGCAGTGAATCTAGCGCCTCCTACAATGAGCAGTTCTTC.

This clonotype has a count of ten or more. This sequence joins TRBV11-2 and TRBJ2-1; no reliable D call. With 0 bases removed from V and 0 bases from J, the gap between germline ends came to 12 bases. Germline CDR1 is SGHAT and CDR2 is FQNNGV. The length of the CDR3 is 17 residues. The CDR3 nucleotides are TGTGCCAGCAGCTTAGATCAAGGTCTGAGCTCCTACAATGAGCAGTTCTTC. Translation: CASSLDQGLSSYNEQFF.

This chain joins TRBV7-2 and TRBJ1-6; 9 nucleotides match TRBD1. V was clipped by 1 base and J by 10 bases; unmatched bases: 5. Germline loops: CDR1 SGHTA, CDR2 FQGNSA. The CDR3 contains 15 residues. The CDR3 bases are TGTGCCAGCAGCTTAGGGGACAGGGAGTCCTCACCCCTCCACTTT. Translation gives CASSLGDRESSPLHF.

A few counts support this clonotype. The chain uses TRBV2 and TRBJ1-2; D is unclear. V was pared by 7 bases and J by 0 bases, with 3 bases between. CDR3 size: 11 residues. Germline V lookup: CDR1 SNHLY, CDR2 FYNNEI. This CDR3 reads CASNTNYGYTF. CDR3 sequence (DNA): TGTGCCAGCAATACTAACTATGGCTACACCTTC.

The V gene is TRBV5-1, the J gene TRBJ2-7; D gene uncertain. V lost 1 base and J lost 0, with 8 bases in between. This CDR3 spans 14 amino acids. Germline V lookup: CDR1 SGHRS, CDR2 YFSETQ. In DNA form, the CDR3 reads TGCGCCAGCAGCTTGCGGGCTGGCTCCTACGAGCAGTACTTC. It yields the protein CASSLRAGSYEQYF.

This clonotype was recorded at least ten times. The genes are TRBV4-2 and TRBJ2-1; D is perhaps TRBD1 or TRBD2 (7 bases each). The CDR3 contains 15 residues. The germline CDR1 and CDR2 sequences are LGHNA and YNFKEQ. V was shortened by 0 bases and J by 5 bases, with 11 bases between the two germline ends. The CDR3 reads CASSQEGGTDNEQFF. CDR3 bases: TGTGCCAGCAGCCAAGAGGGAGGGACAGACAATGAGCAGTTCTTC.

Regarding this clonotype: One junction end does not reproduce the germline sequence, and a read error may be involved. The chain recombines TRBV10-1 with TRBJ2-2, with D possibly being TRBD2 (5 bases). Germline V gene data show CDR1 as WNHNN and CDR2 as SYGVQD (reference sequence). The length of the CDR3 is 14 residues. The CDR3 region is CAGSPGSNTGELFF. The CDR3 DNA follows: TGCGCCGGCAGTCCAGGTTCGAACACCGGGGAGCTGTTTTTC.

The gene calls are TRBV20-1 and TRBJ2-3; D is possibly TRBD1 (5 bases). Trimming pared 2 bases from V and 9 bases from J, leaving 12 bases between. CDR3 size: 12 residues. Germline V gene data show CDR1 as DFQATT and CDR2 as SNEGSKA (reference sequence). The CDR3 sequence is CSARTLPGTQYF. DNA for the CDR3: TGCAGTGCTAGAACACTCCCAGGGACGCAGTATTTT.

The chain uses TRBV2 and TRBJ1-3, with D uncertain. This CDR3 contains 18 residues. Germline V gives CDR1 SNHLY, CDR2 FYNNEI. Trimming stripped 0 bases from V and 4 bases from J, with 19 bases between. In DNA form, the CDR3 reads TGTGCCAGCAGTGAAGCGTCCGTAGCGCAGGCCCCAGGAAACACCATATATTTT. It yields the protein CASSEASVAQAPGNTIYF.

The rearrangement uses TRBV2 and TRBJ1-1; the D gene is possibly TRBD1 (6 bases). The CDR3 extends over 14 amino acids. CDR1 and CDR2 (germline): SNHLY, FYNNEI. V shed 4 bases and J shed 1 base, with 10 bases lying between them. CDR3 region: CASSVTGSNTEAFF. The CDR3 DNA sequence: TGTGCCAGCAGTGTAACAGGGTCGAACACTGAAGCTTTCTTT.

The chain links TRBV2 to TRBJ2-5, with 14 bases aligning to TRBD2. The CDR3 consists of 14 residues. Trimming took 6 bases from V and 6 from J; bases not matched to a gene: 3. Germline assignment: CDR1 SNHLY and CDR2 FYNNEI. CDR3 bases: TGTGCCAGCAGCGGACTAGCGGGAGGAAAGACCCAGTACTTC. It yields the protein CASSGLAGGKTQYF.

The V gene is TRBV7-6, the J gene TRBJ2-1, with a tentative D call TRBD2 (6 bases). Germline V gene lookup returns CDR1 SGHVS and CDR2 FNYEAQ. CDR3 length equals 14 residues. Trimming stripped 7 bases from V and 0 bases from J, with 10 bases between. CDR3 nucleotides: TGTGCCAGCATAAACGGGAGCTCCTACAATGAGCAGTTCTTC. As protein: CASINGSSYNEQFF.

This clonotype showed up just once. This chain connects TRBV7-2 to TRBJ1-6; possibly TRBD1 for D (5 bases). The ends were cut back, 6 bases at V and 10 bases at J, with 16 bases in the middle. The germline CDR1 and CDR2 sequences are SGHTA and FQGNSA. The CDR3 is made up of 14 amino acids. CDR3 coding DNA: TGTGCCAGCAGTACCACAGGAGGAAAATCACCCCTCCACTTT. This encodes CASSTTGGKSPLHF.

Many counts were recorded for this clonotype. The rearrangement uses TRBV29-1 and TRBJ2-1; TRBD1 matches 10 bases. Looked up from germline, CDR1 is SQVTM and CDR2 is ANQGSEA. The CDR3 extends over 19 amino acids. Trimming at V came to 7 bases and at J to 4 bases, leaving 22 bases not matched to a gene. The CDR3 sequence: CSAPNRDRGTSSLYNEQFF. The CDR3 DNA is TGCAGCGCCCCAAACCGGGACAGGGGCACTTCATCCCTGTACAATGAGCAGTTCTTC.

J is TRBJ2-7 and V is TRBV2; D might be TRBD1 (6 bases). The ends were cut back, 3 bases at V and 4 bases at J, with 16 bases in the middle. CDR3 size: 15 residues. Per germline, CDR1 SNHLY and CDR2 FYNNEI. CDR3 sequence: CASSDRAGASYEQYF. For the CDR3, the DNA is TGTGCCAGCAGTGATCGGGCAGGGGCGTCATACGAGCAGTACTTC.

This clonotype was recorded many times. The chain is built from TRBV20-1 and TRBJ2-7; D assignment may be TRBD1 or TRBD2 (5 bases each). This CDR3 comprises 13 residues. The germline V gene encodes CDR1 DFQATT and CDR2 SNEGSKA (reference sequence). V shed 3 bases and J shed 2 bases, with 11 bases lying between them. The CDR3 nucleotides read TGCAGTGCTAGCCGGGACGGACCCTACGAGCAGTACTTC. The encoded protein is CSASRDGPYEQYF.

As for this clonotype: One end of the junction does not line up with germline, which may come from a read error. The rearrangement links TRBV7-2 to TRBJ2-7; tentatively, D is TRBD1 (6 bases). The CDR3 extends over 13 amino acids. Germline-derived CDR1 and CDR2 are SGHTA and FQGNSA. The CDR3 is CASSHRVGYEQYF. CDR3 sequence (DNA): TGCGCCAGCAGCCACAGGGTGGGCTACGAGCAGTACTTC. Filled out from reference TRBV7-2 and TRBJ2-7, the complete variable domain reads GAGVSQSPSNKVTEKGKDVELRCDPISGHTALYWYRQSLGQGLEFLIYFQGNSAPDKSGLPSDRFSAERTGGSVSTLTIQRTQQEDSAVYLCASSHRVGYEQYFGPGTRLTVT.